Listed below are T cell receptor beta chains from one sample, sequenced in a study of cytomegalovirus exposure and HLA in healthy donors. Profiled with immunoSEQ multiplex PCR; TCRdb holds only in-frame clones, not every one. The sample yields around 150,000 clones, approximately 71% seen once. Sequences were obtained from PBMCs. The receptors were sampled from a woman younger than 30 in good health and CMV-seropositive. The CDR3 runs from the conserved cysteine through the conserved F or W. D genes are given only for firm matches. Size is stated for part of the rows, as once, few or many counts, or as a class when the clone is expanded.

CASSFFRTSGRYEQFF TGTGCCAGCAGCTTCTTCCGGACTAGCGGGAGATATGAGCAGTTCTTC TRBJ2-1 TRBD2 - TRBV7-6
CATSRDSRGLFQTDEQYF TGTGCCACCAGCAGAGATAGCAGGGGGCTCTTCCAAACTGACGAGCAGTACTTC TRBJ2-7 TRBD1 - TRBV15
CASSLGQQPQHF TGTGCCAGCAGCTTAGGGCAGCAGCCCCAGCATTTT TRBJ1-5 - - TRBV7-2
CARSLAERSGNTIYF TGTGCCAGAAGCTTGGCCGAGCGCTCTGGAAACACCATATATTTT TRBJ1-3 - - TRBV5-3
CASSYSPARGYTF TGTGCCAGCAGTTACTCGCCAGCGAGAGGCTACACCTTC TRBJ1-2 - - TRBV6-5
CASSVQVFKGNQPQHF TGTGCCAGCAGTGTACAGGTTTTTAAGGGCAATCAGCCCCAGCATTTT TRBJ1-5 - - TRBV28
CASSFEGLEKLFF TGTGCCAGCAGCTTTGAGGGACTAGAAAAACTGTTTTTT TRBJ1-4 - few TRBV5-4
CASSLSEETQYF TGCGCCAGCAGCTTGTCGGAAGAGACCCAGTACTTC TRBJ2-5 - - TRBV5-1
CSASRGDYEQYF TGCAGCGCCAGTCGGGGGGACTACGAGCAGTACTTC TRBJ2-7 TRBD2 - TRBV29-1
CASRLTGGDTEAFF TGTGCCAGCAGGTTAACAGGGGGGGACACTGAAGCTTTCTTT TRBJ1-1 TRBD1 - TRBV7-9
CASSLKSVSRDTQYF TGTGCCAGCAGCTTGAAGTCTGTCTCGCGGGATACGCAGTATTTT TRBJ2-3 - - TRBV5-4
CASSLGTGRPGSYEQYF TGTGCCAGCAGCTTAGGGACAGGGAGACCCGGGTCCTACGAGCAGTACTTC TRBJ2-7 TRBD1 - TRBV5-4
CASSFSGLAPETQYF TGTGCCAGCAGCTTTTCAGGACTAGCGCCAGAGACCCAGTACTTC TRBJ2-5 TRBD2 - TRBV11-2
CASRRTLLGNTIYF TGTGCCAGCCGACGGACATTACTTGGAAACACCATATATTTT TRBJ1-3 - few TRBV11-2
CASSPTPVTDTQYF TGTGCCAGTAGTCCAACACCCGTAACAGATACGCAGTATTTT TRBJ2-3 - - TRBV19
CASSLVPGVRETQYF TGCGCCAGCAGCTTGGTTCCGGGAGTTAGGGAGACCCAGTACTTC TRBJ2-5 - - TRBV5-1
CASSPGGVGRGGLEQFF TGCGCCAGCAGCCCGGGCGGAGTGGGGCGGGGGGGCCTTGAGCAGTTCTTC TRBJ2-1 TRBD2 - TRBV5-1
CASSQGGDGGLREKLFF TGTGCCAGCAGCCAAGGAGGTGACGGGGGTCTGAGGGAAAAACTGTTTTTT TRBJ1-4 - - TRBV4-2
CASTRVLGYGYTF TGTGCCAGCACGAGGGTTTTAGGCTATGGCTACACCTTC TRBJ1-2 - - TRBV6-5
CASSLELIRGNEQFF TGTGCCAGCAGCTTGGAATTGATAAGGGGCAATGAGCAGTTCTTC TRBJ2-1 - - TRBV5-8
CASSKQAYEQYF TGTGCCAGCAGCAAGCAAGCCTACGAGCAGTACTTC TRBJ2-7 - - TRBV5-6
CASSLAGTAYEQYF TGCGCCAGCAGCTTGGCCGGGACAGCTTACGAGCAGTACTTC TRBJ2-7 TRBD1 - TRBV5-1
CASSLDRDSFYGYTF TGTGCCAGCAGCTTGGACCGGGACAGCTTCTATGGCTACACCTTC TRBJ1-2 TRBD1 - TRBV5-4
CASTGLAKNIQYF TGTGCCAGCACCGGTCTAGCCAAAAACATTCAGTACTTC TRBJ2-4 - few TRBV27
CASSVGERGSNEQFF TGTGCCAGCAGCGTAGGCGAGCGGGGGAGTAATGAGCAGTTCTTC TRBJ2-1 TRBD2 - TRBV9
CASSYSLGGNTEAFF TGTGCCAGCAGTTACTCGTTGGGGGGGAACACTGAAGCTTTCTTT TRBJ1-1 - - TRBV6-6
CASRAGAHHEQYF TGTGCCAGCAGAGCGGGGGCCCACCACGAGCAGTACTTC TRBJ2-7 TRBD2 - TRBV27
CASSDHSGKVVWGQETQYF TGTGCCAGCAGTGACCATTCCGGGAAGGTAGTTTGGGGCCAAGAGACCCAGTACTTC TRBJ2-5 - - TRBV6-4
CASGDRATNEKLFF TGTGCCAGCGGAGACAGGGCAACTAATGAAAAACTGTTTTTT TRBJ1-4 TRBD1 - TRBV4-2
CASSLYQGAHNEQYF TGTGCCAGCAGTTTATATCAGGGGGCGCACAACGAGCAGTACTTC TRBJ2-7 TRBD1 - TRBV28
CASSFVQPGGYEQYF TGTGCCAGCAGCTTTGTACAGCCAGGAGGTTACGAGCAGTACTTC TRBJ2-7 - few TRBV5-4
CASSLTGYKDQPQHF TGCGCCAGCAGCTTGACGGGTTATAAGGATCAGCCCCAGCATTTT TRBJ1-5 - - TRBV5-1
CSVPAGPEAFF TGCAGCGTTCCGGCTGGGCCTGAAGCTTTCTTT TRBJ1-1 - - TRBV29-1
CASSKNSGVADTQYF TGTGCCAGCAGTAAGAACTCAGGGGTCGCAGATACGCAGTATTTT TRBJ2-3 - once TRBV6-6
CASSTSTGLAIGELFF TGTGCCAGCAGCACCAGCACGGGACTAGCGATCGGGGAGCTGTTTTTT TRBJ2-2 TRBD2 - TRBV7-8
CAWSVLVGGRSKQYF TGTGCCTGGAGTGTACTGGTTGGCGGGAGGAGTAAGCAGTACTTC TRBJ2-7 TRBD2 - TRBV30
CASSFFATGGMIAGELFF TGTGCCAGCAGCTTCTTCGCCACAGGGGGCATGATCGCCGGGGAGCTGTTTTTT TRBJ2-2 TRBD1 - TRBV7-3
CATVSGTSSGNTIYF TGTGCCACCGTTTCTGGAACTAGCTCTGGAAACACCATATATTTT TRBJ1-3 - - TRBV15
CSVREQGAFKNIQYF TGCAGCGTTCGTGAACAGGGGGCCTTCAAAAACATTCAGTACTTC TRBJ2-4 TRBD1 few TRBV29-1
CASSDSGASYNEQFF TGTGCCAGCAGCGATAGCGGAGCGAGCTACAATGAGCAGTTCTTC TRBJ2-1 - once TRBV9
CASSQERGLGEINTEAFF TGCGCCAGCAGCCAAGAAAGGGGGCTAGGCGAGATTAACACTGAAGCTTTCTTT TRBJ1-1 TRBD1 - TRBV4-1
CASSQSGGTDTQYF TGTGCCAGCAGTCAAAGCGGGGGCACAGATACGCAGTATTTT TRBJ2-3 TRBD2 - TRBV7-3
CASSPRQGSNYGYTF TGTGCCAGCAGCCCTCGACAGGGATCTAACTATGGCTACACCTTC TRBJ1-2 TRBD1 few TRBV7-2
CASSTGQGGGYTF TGTGCCAGCAGCACCGGACAGGGTGGGGGCTACACCTTC TRBJ1-2 TRBD1 few TRBV5-6
CAWSAPQDEQYF TGTGCCTGGAGCGCCCCCCAGGACGAGCAGTACTTC TRBJ2-7 - - TRBV30
CASSDLRQPYEQYF TGTGCCAGCAGCGACCTAAGACAGCCTTACGAGCAGTACTTC TRBJ2-7 - - TRBV9
CASRPGQRNTEAFF TGCGCCAGCAGGCCGGGACAGAGGAACACTGAAGCTTTCTTT TRBJ1-1 TRBD1 - TRBV5-1
CASSLAGEYYEQYF TGTGCCAGCAGCCTAGCGGGAGAATACTACGAGCAGTACTTC TRBJ2-7 TRBD2 - TRBV7-9
CASSLAKSGTRSTDTQYF TGCGCCAGCAGCTTAGCAAAGTCCGGGACTCGTAGCACAGATACGCAGTATTTT TRBJ2-3 - - TRBV5-1